This T cell receptor (beta chain) was recovered during a study of human T cells and chemical hapten exposure. Noted time point: pre-sensitization, week 0. The treatment was: therapeutic diphenylcyclopropenone sensitization with weekly scalp DPC. Only after blood had been drawn was each patch test applied. Within the library, unique molecular identifiers were attached to each individual cDNA molecule. A single record per CDR3 protein comes from TCRdb applying MiXCR to the RACE reads. The sample lists 95,000 to 100,000 distinct CDR3 sequences, more than 10% occurring once. This CDR3 has 14 amino acids. Germline V CDR1 and CDR2: ENHRY, SYGVKD. The V end lost 6 bases, the J end lost 8 bases, and 14 bases lay between the germline ends. This clonotype was detected ten times or more.

This clonotype was obtained from a woman aged 55-69 years with alopecia areata. Some clones in this sample may be carry-over from other donors' samples. Specimen: whole blood, collected in connection with sensitization to the hapten diphenylcyclopropenone (DPC). The V gene is TRBV10-3, the J gene TRBJ1-6; unclear D gene. The CDR3, as DNA: TGTGCCATCAGGAGACCGGAGGCTCATTCACCCCTCCACTTT. It translates to CAIRRPEAHSPLHF.